This T cell receptor (beta chain) was captured by sequencing in a study of cytomegalovirus exposure and HLA in healthy donors. In the study overall: The Caucasian-associated ancestry cluster contained 81% of the approximately 420 genotyped donors.

Study-level findings and limits: It was reported in a later analysis that an Asian-associated ancestry cluster showed fewer N-insertions than the approximately 700-donor mean.

This clone was detected only a few times. Its cognate antigen is unknown. The V segment lost 1 base and the J segment 8 bases; nucleotides outside the gene matches: 6. CDR3 length: 14 residues. The germline V gene has CDR1 SGHRS and CDR2 YFSETQ. PCR involved 60 Vbeta and 13 Jbeta primers. Assay used: immunoSEQ multiplex PCR; TCRdb lists only in-frame clones, some missing. The sample records about 180,000 clones, around 83% being singletons. Source material: PBMCs. The rearrangement links TRBV5-1 to TRBJ1-2; 9 bases map to TRBD1. This clonotype was obtained from a girl aged 2 to 9 in good health and CMV-seropositive. The CDR3 reads CASSLLTGGAGYTF. DNA for the CDR3: TGCGCCAGCAGCTTGTTAACAGGGGGCGCAGGCTACACCTTC.